This T cell receptor (beta chain) was obtained from a study of cytomegalovirus exposure and HLA in healthy donors (dated by TCRdb to 2016 to 2017). Describing the broader study: An earlier analysis of several hundred of the donors reported approximately 290 Gb of sequence data and 117 million unique TCR beta sequences from about 179 million T cells. An early release that covered 640 HLA-typed donors contained about 300 gigabases of sequencing data and around 80 million unique TCR sequences. Of the roughly 400 genotyped donors, about 80% fell in the genetic ancestry cluster associated with self-reported Caucasian donors. The study was designed to test whether signatures of past pathogen exposure could be identified by cataloging public T cell receptors. The T cell repertoires of some 700 subjects were profiled by immunosequencing and related to cytomegalovirus serostatus. In addition to the first cohort of around 670 subjects, a separate validation cohort of 120 different subjects was used. To predict cytomegalovirus infection status, the study combined high-throughput TCR immunosequencing, statistical association of individual TCRs with disease status, and machine learning. To study patterns of TCR occurrence, a later analysis re-analyzed previously published TCR beta repertoires from 600 to 750 donors and added high-resolution HLA genotyping. The later analysis used no new phenotypic data to find candidate immune exposures, relying instead on TCR beta sequences and their occurrence across donors. An earlier analysis of 500 to 650 of the donors applied high-throughput TCR beta sequencing to assess whether each TCR beta V gene segment acted as functional or pseudogenic. Donor age, sex, ethnicity and CMV serostatus were compiled alongside the repertoire data. A later genetic analysis took genome-wide SNP genotypes for about 65% of the 666 donors and used that subset as a discovery cohort. All discovery cohort repertoires had been generated on a single sequencing platform. HLA typing included class I and class II loci at four-digit resolution. The number of typed donors differed by locus: roughly 620-640 for A, B, C, DRB1 and DQB1; approximately 530 for DQA1; around 610 for DPA1; and about 450 for DPB1. Because of strong linkage in the cohort, roughly five DR-DQ haplotypes were treated as single units for association and clustering. Across some 400 genotyped donors of the cohort, an average of roughly 250,000 unique TCR beta nucleotide sequences per donor were sequenced, and approximately 17% of those sequences were non-productive. What the authors observed across the whole study: Some IMGT-functional V segments, including TRBV6-2 and TRBV6-3, could not be distinguished by the 87-base-pair reads and were therefore excluded. The cohort was sequenced for TCR beta chains only, and without alpha or paired-chain data the features that could be detected were limited. The presence/absence analyses assumed that sequencing depth was roughly uniform across donors, and that assumption may not be true. Compared with the roughly 710-donor mean, donors in an Asian-associated ancestry cluster had fewer N-insertions in productive TCRs, according to a later genetic analysis. CMV serostatus was the only immune exposure information available for the cohort. Most CMV-associated TCR beta chains appeared to be HLA-restricted in a later analysis, and the HLA associations seemed to be driven largely by CMV exposure. The sequencing pipeline was judged likely to have produced a cluster of highly shared sequence variants as a technical artifact. The authors suggested that the approach could potentially be extended to other disease states and immunological phenotypes. Linkage disequilibrium might explain the correlated functional status among segregating V segments, but an unknown experimental factor could not be excluded. When HLA alleles, especially DR and DQ, strongly co-occurred, TCR associations were difficult to assign to individual alleles. In a later analysis, HLA-associated TCR beta chains showed more clonal expansion and lower generation probabilities than non-associated chains that were equally common. At a false discovery rate of 0.05, a later analysis linked 16,951 TCR beta sequences to specific HLA alleles. HLA typing was unavailable for some donors at each locus, so association tests used only the typed subset. A later genetic analysis associated a missense DCLRE1C variant with V-gene and J-gene trimming of TCR beta chains, and an independent cohort replicated the association. Because counts were too low, about 15 rarely observed V segments, including chromosome 9 orphons, were left out of the earlier analysis of 500 to 650 of the donors. In a later analysis, the rate of TCR association differed among HLA loci, with DRB1 alleles having the most associated TCRs and HLA-C alleles having the fewest. A total of roughly 160 TCR beta chains were listed by the study as associated with cytomegalovirus. In vitro tests confirmed that three of the cytomegalovirus-associated TCR beta chains recognize cytomegalovirus antigens. An earlier analysis of roughly 570 of the donors showed that most TCR beta V segments appeared in productive rearrangements either about 87% or about 30% of the time, which broadly matched IMGT annotations. A further reported finding was that TCR beta sequences accurately predicted the HLA-A and HLA-B alleles for most subjects in the first cohort. While some public TCRs were present in many individuals, most TCR sequences turned up only very rarely across donors. Several of the top co-occurrence clusters appeared to be linked to parvovirus B19, influenza, CMV and Epstein-Barr virus, according to a later analysis. The classifier was reported to diagnose cytomegalovirus status with high specificity and sensitivity in both the original cohort and the validation cohort.

Turning to this clone: Its antigen is unknown. The record has no base qualities; no much larger clone is one base away.

The method behind the library was the immunoSEQ multiplex PCR assay. A mixture of 60 forward primers for TCR Vbeta segments and 13 reverse primers for TCR Jbeta segments was used in the multiplex PCR. The CDR3 region of rearranged TCR beta genes was amplified from genomic DNA by a multiplex PCR assay. Amplified TCR beta libraries were sequenced as 87-base-pair reads on the Illumina HiSeq System. Turning to the authors' computational methods: Across the 670 or so repertoires, a later analysis counted 75 million to 90 million unique TCR beta chains, 9 million to 14 million of which were shared by at least two donors. A nearest-neighbor algorithm error-corrected the raw reads and collapsed the reads into unique sequences, merging closely related sequences to remove PCR and sequencing errors. V, D and J gene segments were assigned by aligning CDR3 sequences to IMGT reference sequences. Each retained sequence needed at least a six-nucleotide match to both a V gene segment and a J gene segment. A rearrangement was called productive if the CDR3 had no stop codons and remained in frame with V and J, and every other rearrangement was called non-productive. Following IMGT convention, CDR3 was defined as the stretch from the second conserved V-encoded cysteine to the conserved J-encoded phenylalanine. Sequences without an unambiguous match to a single V gene segment were excluded from the earlier analysis of a few hundred of the donors. An earlier analysis of almost 600 of the donors classified V segments as functional when productive rearrangements were above 56.7% and as segregating when the standard deviation between donors was above 5%. A statistical classification framework was developed to diagnose cytomegalovirus status using the catalog of TCR beta chain sequences. A later analysis assigned V and J genes by comparing TCR nucleotide sequences with IMGT/GENE-DB human TR gene sequences. A later analysis assigned CDR3 sequences and most-parsimonious VDJ recombination scenarios with the TCRdist pipeline. In a later analysis, each TCR beta chain was defined by its CDR3 amino acid sequence together with its V-gene family, and reads without a unique V-gene family were excluded. In a later analysis, several hundred highly shared, low-generation-probability nucleotide sequences were removed to address suspected cross-contamination and a sequencing artifact. In a later analysis, a clonal expansion index was calculated for each public chain from normalized within-repertoire ranks of inferred template counts. A later analysis computed generation probabilities with a VDJ recombination model fitted to out-of-frame rearrangements, and checked the results against IGoR. In a later analysis, TCR-TCR, TCR-HLA and TCR-CMV co-occurrence was scored with hypergeometric tests, and a repertoire-size bias correction was applied to TCR pairs. False discovery rates were estimated in a later analysis by permuting HLA or CMV assignments 20 times. In a later analysis, co-occurring TCRs were grouped with DBSCAN, and TCRdist sequence similarity was added when clustering was performed within HLA-allele-positive subsets. Repertoires with fewer than 30,000 or more than 120,000 public chains, plus five repertoires with anomalous nucleotide sharing, were excluded from co-occurrence clustering. TCRdb took this table from immuneACCESS and kept in-frame rearrangements with V and J called. Such tables lack part of the clones; where checked against another copy, unresolved V genes explain under half of the gap, and the rest is unexplained. That table furnishes V, J and clone size, whereas the DNA furnished D and trimming. The table for this sample lists approximately 98,000 clones; approximately 72% of them were counted only once. Together, the top ten hold roughly 11% of the sample.

The cohort was made up of 650 to 700 healthy bone marrow donors. Cohort members were all nominally healthy when sampled, although unrecorded immune exposures were likely present. The donor tested CMV seropositive and was one of the 289 seropositive cohort members. Every donor gave a peripheral blood sample, and the peripheral blood mononuclear cells from that sample were used for TCR beta sequencing. Genomic DNA extraction from the blood cell samples was performed with the Qiagen DNeasy Blood Extraction Kit. Trimmed from V: 0 bases; trimmed from J: 7 bases; junction bases lacking a gene match: 13. CDR1 and CDR2 are read off the germline V gene (reference sequence) as GTSNPN and SVGIG. The CDR3 runs 16 amino acids, cysteine and phenylalanine included. Only the CDR3 part of the read is kept: 48 bases, read in frame from the first base.

Sequencing input: PBMCs. The clonotype originates from a man between 18 and 29 years old in good health and CMV-seropositive. This receptor chain uses TRBV30 and TRBJ2-5, and 8 junctional nucleotides match TRBD2. For the CDR3, the sequence is CAWSVQVGLGSGTQYF. The sequenced DNA: TGTGCCTGGAGTGTACAAGTGGGACTAGGGTCGGGGACCCAGTACTTC.